This T cell receptor beta chain was documented in a study of beta chain features in type 1 diabetes. For the study at large: Healthy donors and patients had similar age, gender and cell yields. Sorted cell examination encompassed 85 million to 130 million cells across all samples. Broader study findings: TCRB CDR3s from Type 1 diabetes patients were moderately but significantly shorter in all four CD4+ subsets. The study found fewer insertions and more deletions at VDJ junctions in type 1 diabetes patients.

With regard to this clone: Its antigen is not identified.

Sequencing targeted expressed TCRB transcripts, as all isolated RNA had been reverse transcribed. This table comes from immunoSEQ multiplex PCR, and its TCRdb copy is limited to in-frame clones, with some not included. Of nearly 700,000 clones listed, around an eighth are singletons. V was trimmed by 1 base and J by 6 bases, leaving 9 bases between them. CDR1 is SGHNT, CDR2 YYREEE, per germline (reference sequence). This CDR3 spans 13 amino acids. The sequence derives from a man in his late teens or twenties with type 1 diabetes. V is TRBV5-4 and J is TRBJ2-3; D unresolved. The sample was naive CD4+ T cells from blood. DNA for the CDR3: TGTGCCAGCAGCTTGTATGCCGAGGATACGCAGTATTTT. Its protein is CASSLYAEDTQYF.